Below, 10 T cell receptor beta chains from the same sample are listed, as sequenced in a study of technical replicates of blood from a few donors. Profiled with immunoSEQ multiplex PCR; TCRdb holds only in-frame clones, not every one. The sample contains over 75,000 clones, about 97% of which appear only once. Input material: T cells isolated from PBMCs. These receptors were taken from a human donor in good health.

The chain recombines TRBV28 with TRBJ1-5, with TRBD1 matching 7 bases. Germline CDR1 reads MDHEN; CDR2 reads SYDVKM. V was clipped by 3 bases and J by 7 bases; unmatched bases: 9. CDR3 length equals 15 residues. CDR3 in amino acids: CASSFRRTGGQPQHF. The CDR3 coding sequence is TGTGCCAGCAGTTTCAGGAGGACAGGCGGACAGCCCCAGCATTTT.

The chain links TRBV9 to TRBJ2-7; D remains ambiguous. The germline V and J ends were trimmed by 4 bases and 3 bases, with 20 bases remaining between them. CDR3 length: 16 amino acids. Per germline, CDR1 SGDLS and CDR2 YYNGEE. Written as DNA, the CDR3 is TGTGCCAGCAGCCCGCGTGACATTGCCCCACTCTACGAGCAGTACTTC. This codes for CASSPRDIAPLYEQYF.

The V call is TRBV11-2, the J call TRBJ2-3, with 8 bases fitting TRBD2. J gave up 1 base and V 2 bases, and 5 bases lay outside the gene matches. In germline, CDR1 is SGHAT, CDR2 FQNNGV. This CDR3 has 16 residues. CDR3 nucleotides: TGTGCCAGCAGCTTACTCCCGACTAGCGGCACAGATACGCAGTATTTT. Protein sequence: CASSLLPTSGTDTQYF.

V and J are TRBV2 and TRBJ1-5, with 10 bases fitting TRBD1. Trimming cost V 5 bases and J 2 bases; bases outside gene matches: 3. This CDR3 has 15 residues. The germline V gene encodes CDR1 SNHLY and CDR2 FYNNEI. In DNA form, the CDR3 reads TGTGCCAGCAGTACGGGGACAGGGGGCAATCAGCCCCAGCATTTT. Protein product: CASSTGTGGNQPQHF.

The CDR3 spells CASRTGRNQPQHF. As DNA, the CDR3 is TGTGCCAGTAGGACAGGGCGCAATCAGCCCCAGCATTTT. The V gene is TRBV19, the J gene TRBJ1-5; 7 nucleotides line up with TRBD1. The junction had 1 base not matched to a gene; V was cut back by 6 bases and J by 2 bases. Germline CDR1 reads LNHDA; CDR2 reads SQIVND (reference sequence). The CDR3 sequence is 13 residues long. Supplemented by reference TRBV19 and TRBJ1-5, the full variable domain reads DGGITQSPKYLFRKEGQNVTLSCEQNLNHDAMYWYRQDPGQGLRLIYYSQIVNDFQKGDIAEGYSVSREKKESFPLTVTSAQKNPTAFYLCASRTGRNQPQHFGDGTRLSIL.

This sequence joins TRBV19 and TRBJ1-2; D remains ambiguous. The CDR3 sequence is 13 residues long. Germline CDR1 reads LNHDA; CDR2 reads SQIVND (reference sequence). Trimming left V 6 bases short and J 2 bases short, with 10 bases between. The CDR3 coding sequence is TGTGCCAGTAGATATACGGGGAACTATGGCTACACCTTC. The encoded protein is CASRYTGNYGYTF.

The rearrangement joins TRBV28 to TRBJ2-3, with 8 bases aligning to TRBD2. This CDR3 region has 16 residues. The ends lost 6 bases at V and 4 bases at J; junction bases unmatched: 12. Germline values: CDR1 MDHEN, CDR2 SYDVKM. The CDR3, as DNA: TGTGCCAGCAGCACCCCTTCCGGGACTAGACCAGATACGCAGTATTTT. It translates to CASSTPSGTRPDTQYF.

The gene calls are TRBV30 and TRBJ2-3; 9 bases line up with TRBD2. Losses at the gene ends were 2 bases for V and 0 bases for J; bases not matched to a gene: 0. The germline gives CDR1 GTSNPN, CDR2 SVGIG (reference sequence). The CDR3 extends over 14 amino acids. CDR3: CAWSTSGSTDTQYF. The CDR3 DNA is TGTGCCTGGAGTACTAGCGGGAGCACAGATACGCAGTATTTT.

The rearrangement uses TRBV6-5 and TRBJ2-7, with 8 nucleotides matching TRBD2. Unmatched junction bases numbered 2, after V lost 6 bases and J lost 4 bases. Germline loops: CDR1 MNHEY, CDR2 SVGAGI. This CDR3 comprises 12 residues. DNA of the CDR3: TGTGCCAGCAGCGGGGGGGGATACGAGCAGTACTTC. It codes for CASSGGGYEQYF.

J is TRBJ2-7 and V is TRBV7-2; 7 nucleotides agree with TRBD1. Germline CDR1 is SGHTA and CDR2 is FQGNSA. The CDR3 has 14 residues. V lost 5 bases and J lost 1; bases outside the gene matches: 5. The CDR3 DNA reads TGTGCCAGCAGCCTCAGGGACAGATCCTACGAGCAGTACTTC. Encoded protein: CASSLRDRSYEQYF.